This T cell receptor (beta chain) appears in the sequencing data of a study of shared clonotypes between healthy human individuals. This CDR3 has 14 residues. CDR1 LNHDA and CDR2 SQIVND come from the germline V gene (reference sequence). The V end lost 3 bases, the J end lost 0 bases, and 9 bases lay between the germline ends. Produced via immunoSEQ multiplex PCR; TCRdb's table is partial and in-frame only. The repertoire holds about 110,000 clones, around 68% seen once, with around 26% in the top ten. Only a few counts were recorded for this clone. The sequence was obtained from a woman in her 30s in good health. Specimen: memory CD8+ T cells sorted from blood. As to subset: CD45RO+ cells pooled with CCR7-negative TemRA cells. V and J are TRBV19 and TRBJ2-7; D possibly uses TRBD1 or TRBD2 (6 bases each). The CDR3 DNA follows: TGTGCCAGTAGTATGAGGGGGGCCTCCTACGAGCAGTACTTC. Amino acid sequence: CASSMRGASYEQYF.